A single sample gave rise to the 24 T cell receptor beta chains below, sequenced in a study of shared clonotypes between healthy human individuals. The repertoire was sequenced with immunoSEQ multiplex PCR; TCRdb's copy has only in-frame clones and lacks some. The top ten hold about 0.39% of the sample, which has about 2.3 million clones, 85% to 95% seen once. Sequencing input: naive CD4+ T cells from PBMCs. Specified subset: CD45RA+ positively selected. These receptors originate from a man aged 18 to 29 in good health. Some clones in this sample may be carry-over from other donors' samples.

The chain couples TRBV27 to TRBJ2-5, with 10 positions matching TRBD2. The length of the CDR3 is 17 residues. The V segment lost 5 bases and the J segment 5 bases; nucleotides outside the gene matches: 14. Germline V gene data show CDR1 as MNHEY and CDR2 as SMNVEV (reference sequence). In DNA, the CDR3 is TGTGCCAGCAGTACCGGACTAGCGGAGGGGGGGTGGGAGACCCAGTACTTC. Protein: CASSTGLAEGGWETQYF.

The chain has TRBV4-3 and TRBJ1-2; D remains unclear. This CDR3 contains 17 residues. Germline CDR1 LGHNA, CDR2 YSLEER. V was cut by 0 bases and J by 7 bases, with 21 bases left in between. CDR3 sequence (DNA): TGCGCCAGCAGCCAAGACCTCCTCCCTTTTTTGGAGAGTGGCTACACCTTC. This encodes CASSQDLLPFLESGYTF.

V usage is TRBV7-3 and J usage is TRBJ2-3; D may be TRBD1 (7 bases). The CDR3 totals 18 residues. V lost 0 bases, J lost 2 bases, and 18 bases lay in between. Germline V gene sequence: CDR1 SGHTA, CDR2 FQGTGA. DNA for the CDR3: TGTGCCAGCAGCTTAACGGGGAACAGGGGAGGTGACACAGATACGCAGTATTTT. Its protein is CASSLTGNRGGDTDTQYF.

The rearrangement links TRBV20-1 to TRBJ2-7; D remains unclear. Germline-derived CDR1 and CDR2 are DFQATT and SNEGSKA (reference sequence). The CDR3 is 11 residues long. With 7 bases removed from V and 2 bases from J, the gap between germline ends came to 9 bases. The CDR3 protein is CSVPETYEQYF. CDR3 sequence (DNA): TGCAGTGTTCCCGAGACCTACGAGCAGTACTTC.

The chain joins TRBV11-2 to TRBJ1-4, with a tentative D call TRBD1 (6 bases). This CDR3 has 18 amino acids. V lost 1 base, J lost 0 bases, and 15 bases lay in between. Germline-derived CDR1 and CDR2 are SGHAT and FQNNGV. DNA for the CDR3: TGTGCCAGCAGCTTAGGAAAACACGCAGGGGCAACTAATGAAAAACTGTTTTTT. Translating it yields CASSLGKHAGATNEKLFF.

This clone was counted only a few times. The chain has TRBV25-1 and TRBJ2-7; no definite D call. Trimming took 6 bases from V and 1 from J, leaving 10 bases between them. The germline CDR1 and CDR2 sequences are MGHDK and SYGVNS. The CDR3 sequence is 13 residues long. The CDR3: CASRVDGSYEQYF. Written as DNA, the CDR3 is TGTGCCAGCAGGGTAGACGGTTCCTACGAGCAGTACTTC.

J is TRBJ2-2 and V is TRBV27, with D perhaps assigned TRBD1 or TRBD2 (6 bases each). V dropped 5 bases and J dropped 5 bases, with 12 bases sitting between them. The CDR3 length is 14 residues. Germline values: CDR1 MNHEY, CDR2 SMNVEV (reference sequence). CDR3 protein: CASSPSGATGELFF. The CDR3 DNA reads TGTGCCAGCAGTCCCTCGGGGGCGACCGGGGAGCTGTTTTTT.

This sequence joins TRBV25-1 and TRBJ2-1; 9 nucleotides agree with TRBD1. V dropped 6 bases and J dropped 8; count of bases not matched to a gene: 11. This CDR3 spans 15 amino acids. The germline V gene has CDR1 MGHDK and CDR2 SYGVNS. The CDR3 sequence: CASRISGQGFHEQFF. The DNA for the CDR3 is TGTGCCAGCAGGATATCGGGACAGGGTTTTCATGAGCAGTTCTTC.

The gene calls are TRBV19 and TRBJ1-4; D not certain. Germline CDR1 is LNHDA and CDR2 is SQIVND (reference sequence). The CDR3 is made up of 18 amino acids. V gave up 4 bases and J gave up 6 bases, with 24 bases separating them. CDR3 nucleotides: TGTGCCAGTAGTAACACAGCTTACGTAAGTCGCAATGATGAAAAACTGTTTTTT. It translates to CASSNTAYVSRNDEKLFF.

J is TRBJ2-1 and V is TRBV11-3; D might be TRBD2 (6 bases). The CDR3 consists of 14 residues. CDR1 and CDR2 (germline): SGHNT, YENEEA. Trimming pared 1 base from V and 7 bases from J, leaving 11 bases between. In DNA form, the CDR3 reads TGTGCCAGCAGCTTAGGGGACTTGCAAAATGAGCAGTTCTTC. Encoded protein: CASSLGDLQNEQFF. The whole variable domain, remainder taken from reference TRBV11-3 and TRBJ2-1, is EAGVVQSPRYKIIEKKQPVAFWCNPISGHNTLYWYLQNLGQGPELLIRYENEEAVDDSQLPKDRFSAERLKGVDSTLKIQPAELGDSAVYLCASSLGDLQNEQFFGPGTRLTVL.

This chain joins TRBV28 and TRBJ2-1; TRBD2 agrees at 11 bases. Trimming cost V 0 bases and J 8 bases; bases outside gene matches: 3. The CDR3 spans 15 residues. Germline CDR1 is MDHEN and CDR2 is SYDVKM. The CDR3 bases are TGTGCCAGCAGTTTATGGCTAGCGGGAGGCGATGAGCAGTTCTTC. Translation gives CASSLWLAGGDEQFF. Drawing the rest from reference TRBV28 and TRBJ2-1, the complete variable domain is DVKVTQSSRYLVKRTGEKVFLECVQDMDHENMFWYRQDPGLGLRLIYFSYDVKMKEKGDIPEGYSVSREKKERFSLILESASTNQTSMYLCASSLWLAGGDEQFFGPGTRLTVL.

The gene calls are TRBV7-7 and TRBJ2-3; perhaps TRBD2 as D (6 bases). V dropped 5 bases and J dropped 0 bases, with 18 bases sitting between them. CDR3 length: 17 residues. Per the germline V gene, CDR1 is SSHAT and CDR2 is FNYEAQ (reference sequence). CDR3 DNA: TGTGCCAGCAGCCCACTCCGGCGGCGGGGTAGCACAGATACGCAGTATTTT. It is translated as CASSPLRRRGSTDTQYF.

This clone was seen a single time. The CDR3 DNA reads TGTGCCAGCAGCTTAGGGGGCCTAGCGGAATACGAGCAGTACTTC. Its translation is CASSLGGLAEYEQYF. The chain is built from TRBV7-2 and TRBJ2-7; TRBD2 aligns across 7 bases. V gave up 1 base and J gave up 4 bases; unmatched junction bases: 7. Germline V gene lookup returns CDR1 SGHTA and CDR2 FQGNSA. The CDR3 sequence is 15 residues long.

The CDR3 DNA is TGTGCCAGCTCACCCTCCCAGGGTCCGGTGCCTGAAGCTTTCTTT. As protein: CASSPSQGPVPEAFF. This chain joins TRBV18 and TRBJ1-1; possibly TRBD1 for D (5 bases). Germline CDR1 and CDR2: KGHSH and LQKENI. This CDR3 contains 15 residues. Between the trimmed V and J ends, which lost 3 bases and 6 bases, there was a span of 17 bases. Together with reference TRBV18 and TRBJ1-1, the CDR3 gives the full variable domain: NAGVMQNPRHLVRRRGQEARLRCSPMKGHSHVYWYRQLPEEGLKFMVYLQKENIIDESGMPKERFSAEFPKEGPSILRIQQVVRGDSAAYFCASSPSQGPVPEAFFGQGTRLTVV.

The rearrangement uses TRBV28 and TRBJ2-7; 10 bases agree with TRBD2. The CDR3 totals 15 residues. V lost 6 bases and J lost 6; bases outside the gene matches: 11. Germline V CDR1 and CDR2: MDHEN, SYDVKM. The CDR3: CASRAPLAGVGEQYF. For the CDR3, the DNA is TGTGCCAGCAGAGCTCCCCTAGCGGGAGTGGGCGAGCAGTACTTC.

This sequence joins TRBV18 and TRBJ2-2, with TRBD2 as a possible D gene (6 bases). Deletions cut 6 bases from V and 0 bases from J, with 14 bases between. The CDR3 covers 16 residues. Germline CDR1 and CDR2: KGHSH and LQKENI. CDR3: CASSLPWEANTGELFF. In DNA form, the CDR3 reads TGTGCCAGCTCTCTCCCTTGGGAGGCGAACACCGGGGAGCTGTTTTTT.

This rearrangement joins TRBV4-1 to TRBJ1-4; D remains unclear. With 0 bases removed from V and 0 bases from J, the gap between germline ends came to 5 bases. The CDR3 runs 15 residues. Germline lookup yields CDR1 MGHRA and CDR2 YSYEKL. The CDR3, as DNA: TGCGCCAGCAGCCAAGATCCAGCAACTAATGAAAAACTGTTTTTT. It encodes CASSQDPATNEKLFF.

The chain carries TRBV6-6 and TRBJ2-7; unclear D gene. V shed 0 bases and J shed 5 bases, with 14 bases lying between them. This CDR3 has 15 amino acids. CDR1 MNHNY and CDR2 SVGAGI come from the germline V gene (reference sequence). The CDR3: CASSYSKGLVDEQYF. The CDR3 DNA reads as TGTGCCAGCAGTTACTCGAAAGGGCTCGTAGACGAGCAGTACTTC.

The chain couples TRBV6-1 to TRBJ1-2; a possible D gene is TRBD1 (6 bases). V was cut by 2 bases and J by 7 bases, with 20 bases left in between. The length of the CDR3 is 16 residues. CDR1 MNHNS and CDR2 SASEGT come from the germline V gene. The CDR3 DNA reads as TGTGCCAGCAGTGAATTGATCGACAGGCCCGCCCGTGGCTACACCTTC. It codes for CASSELIDRPARGYTF.

This chain uses TRBV5-1 with TRBJ2-7, with unresolved D. The CDR3 runs to 14 residues. V dropped 0 bases and J dropped 3 bases, with 10 bases sitting between them. Germline CDR1 and CDR2: SGHRS and YFSETQ. CDR3 in DNA: TGCGCCAGCAGCTTGGGGTTAGAGAGCTACGAGCAGTACTTC. Protein product: CASSLGLESYEQYF.

The chain uses TRBV7-3 and TRBJ2-3; the match to TRBD2 covers 11 bases. This CDR3 region has 16 residues. The germline V gene encodes CDR1 SGHTA and CDR2 FQGTGA. V lost 4 bases, J lost 5 bases, and 8 bases stayed unmatched. The CDR3 is CASSSVAGGPGDTQYF. The CDR3, as DNA: TGTGCCAGCAGCTCGGTAGCGGGAGGGCCCGGAGATACGCAGTATTTT.

The chain carries TRBV21-1 and TRBJ2-6; the table's D call, TRBD2, was not checked against the DNA. TRBV21-1 is reported as a pseudogene. CDR3 size: 17 residues. The CDR3 DNA follows: TGTGCCAGCAGCAGGGGACTTAGCCTCTCTGGGGCCAACGTCCTGACTTTC. Its translation: CASSRGLSLSGANVLTF.

The chain has TRBV6-1 and TRBJ2-1, with 10 bases matching TRBD2. CDR3 size: 16 residues. The junction had 6 bases not matched to a gene; V was cut back by 3 bases and J by 4 bases. Germline-derived CDR1 and CDR2 are MNHNS and SASEGT. The CDR3 DNA reads TGTGCCAGCAGTGACACTAGCGGGAATCGGTACAATGAGCAGTTCTTC. Its translation: CASSDTSGNRYNEQFF.

The CDR3: CASSLSLVLAGGHHYNEQFF. The CDR3 DNA sequence: TGTGCCAGCAGTTTATCCCTCGTACTAGCGGGAGGTCACCACTACAATGAGCAGTTCTTC. This chain uses TRBV28 with TRBJ2-1; 12 nucleotides agree with TRBD2. Germline CDR1 reads MDHEN; CDR2 reads SYDVKM. This CDR3 has 20 amino acids. J gave up 3 bases and V 1 base, and 13 bases lay outside the gene matches. Based on the CDR3 plus reference TRBV28 and TRBJ2-1, the full variable domain is DVKVTQSSRYLVKRTGEKVFLECVQDMDHENMFWYRQDPGLGLRLIYFSYDVKMKEKGDIPEGYSVSREKKERFSLILESASTNQTSMYLCASSLSLVLAGGHHYNEQFFGPGTRLTVL.